This paragraph covers one T cell receptor (beta chain) sequence. The antigen this receptor binds is unknown. No base-level quality is on record; no much larger clone is a single base apart. Including the terminal cysteine and phenylalanine, the CDR3 comprises 16 residues. The entry retains the CDR3 DNA only, 48 bases that are in frame from base 1. The V end gives up 4 bases and the J end 5 bases, leaving 8 bases in the junction not matched to a gene. CDR1 is given as MNHEY and CDR2 as SVGAGI, both from the germline V gene. The immunoSEQ hsTCRB v3.0 assay was used at survey level resolution for TRB variable region sequencing. The target sequencing depth for TRB was about 40,000-55,000 T-cell genomes per sample. TRB libraries were pooled and sequenced on an Illumina MiSeq using a v3 150-cycle kit. The authors' analysis ran thus. Repertoire analysis ran in R within a reproducible Nextflow workflow covering QC, data transformation and analysis. Custom analyses were implemented in LymphoSeq2, an R package for AIRR-Seq data exploration. A handful of samples that produced fewer than 5000 total TRB sequences were removed, so approximately 170 HIV repertoires were analyzed. Among the approximately 180 HIV repertoires that were kept, roughly 58 were collected before ART initiation and roughly 130 were collected after ART initiation. Repertoires were downsampled to 5000 TRB nucleotide sequences, and summary statistics were averaged over 100 downsampling iterations. Only TRB sequences with CDR3 regions of at least seven amino acids were retained for analysis. Diversity was assessed using a clonality score derived from Shannon entropy and using the Gini coefficient. Repertoire networks linked the top 5000 CDR3 amino acid sequences whenever two sequences differed by an edit distance of one. Antigen specificity groups and MHC restriction were predicted for TRB CDR3 amino acid sequences with GLIPH2. To flag known CMV, EBV, HIV or tissue antigen associations, CDR3 amino acid sequences were matched against VDJdb and McPAS-TCR. Pre-ART, post-ART and control groups were compared with Wilcoxon signed-rank tests and Holm-Bonferroni correction. What TCRdb holds here is the immuneACCESS table cut down to in-frame rearrangements. Part of the clones is not present; checked against another copy, under half of the missing clones reflect an unresolved V gene, and the others are unexplained. The DNA gave D and trimming, while V, J and clone size come from that table. The sample data list tens of thousands of clones, and approximately 85% of these were observed just once. Around 3.8% of the sample goes to the ten largest clones.

To be included, a participant needed at least one PBMC sample from before ART initiation plus at least two post-ART samples. All participants with HIV were treated in the United States of America. Before DNA extraction, cryopreserved samples of roughly 0.9-11 million PBMC were thawed and washed. At the time of the earliest PBMC sample, participants with HIV were aged between about 20 and 54 years. PBMC samples were contributed by each participant from 1-4 timepoints before ART initiation and 2-8 timepoints after ART initiation, with a median of 7 samples. For every participant, serial HIV viral load, CD4+ T-cell count, ART history and demographic data were obtained. Genomic DNA was extracted from unsorted PBMC with a Qiagen kit on a QIAcube, processed in batches of 12 samples. This specimen comes from a study of long-term antiretroviral therapy in people with HIV (dated by TCRdb to between 2020 and 2023). As for the study more broadly: Collection of the earliest samples took place about a decade ahead of the 2015 WHO recommendation for immediate ART, at a time when ART was typically delayed until CD4 counts fell. A total of 192 cryopreserved PBMC samples came from 25 to 30 adults with confirmed HIV infection and were collected serially over a mean of approximately six years (range 1-12). No cross-contamination during QIAcube processing was seen in test extractions of a monoclonal T-cell line run alongside 33 polyclonal samples. A retrospective serial study tested whether changes in peripheral blood TRB repertoire composition and diversity were associated with ART initiation and durable HIV suppression. Among the 25 to 35 participants with HIV, about a dozen were female. The full study reports these points: ART initiation was associated with a significant increase in TRB diversity, but diversity stayed significantly below transplant donor controls even after long-term ART. Because PBMC availability was limited, only the TCR beta chain was sequenced, with no alpha chain pairing. Compared with controls, HIV repertoires had narrower CDR3 length ranges, and the network structure pointed to an antigen-experienced repertoire that shifted only slightly toward naive after ART. Expanded TRB clones identified before ART initiation dominated the repertoire across all time points, though the dominance fluctuated and decreased in many PLHIV after ART. Because pre-ART samples had limited cell numbers, unsorted PBMC were profiled rather than sorted CD4+ and CD8+ T cells. Samples dated from the mid-2000s to the late 2010s, and the ART regimens used may be less effective than current ones. Inferences about post-ART repertoire changes were limited because no data were available on ART adherence, viral resistance or therapy changes.

The sequencing used unsorted PBMCs, collected 0.8 years before starting antiretroviral therapy. This clonotype originated in a man between 18 and 29 years old with HIV. The receptor chain draws on TRBV6-5 and TRBJ2-5; TRBD2 aligns with 12 central bases. The CDR3 sequence is CASSSLAGGHLETQYF. The DNA reads TGTGCCAGCAGTTCTCTAGCGGGGGGGCATCTGGAGACCCAGTACTTC.